The clone carrying this TCR beta chain has only a few counts. Its antigen is undetermined. Germline CDR1 is SGHNT and CDR2 is YYREEE (reference sequence). V trimming: 2 bases; J trimming: 0 bases; junction bases outside the gene matches: 4. The CDR3 spans 16 residues. This sample stems from a study of cytomegalovirus exposure and HLA in healthy donors. Looking at the study overall: From about 179 million T cells, an earlier analysis saw 100 million to 140 million unique TCR beta sequences.

Primers for the PCR totalled 60 Vbeta and 13 Jbeta. This table comes from immunoSEQ multiplex PCR, and its TCRdb copy is limited to in-frame clones, with some not included. The data contain 100,000 to 150,000 clones, about a sixth of them singletons. Points from the study as a whole: Most observed TCR sequences were rare, whereas some public TCRs were detected in many donors. Analyses of presence and absence presupposed an approximately uniform sequencing depth across donors. Specificity for CMV antigens was confirmed in vitro for a few of the CMV-associated chains.

The TCR was taken from a female donor in good health and CMV-seropositive. The chain couples TRBV5-4 to TRBJ2-5, with TRBD2 matching over 10 bases. Sequences were obtained from PBMCs. CDR3 region: CASSFTSGADQETQYF. DNA of the CDR3: TGTGCCAGCAGCTTTACTAGCGGGGCAGACCAAGAGACCCAGTACTTC.